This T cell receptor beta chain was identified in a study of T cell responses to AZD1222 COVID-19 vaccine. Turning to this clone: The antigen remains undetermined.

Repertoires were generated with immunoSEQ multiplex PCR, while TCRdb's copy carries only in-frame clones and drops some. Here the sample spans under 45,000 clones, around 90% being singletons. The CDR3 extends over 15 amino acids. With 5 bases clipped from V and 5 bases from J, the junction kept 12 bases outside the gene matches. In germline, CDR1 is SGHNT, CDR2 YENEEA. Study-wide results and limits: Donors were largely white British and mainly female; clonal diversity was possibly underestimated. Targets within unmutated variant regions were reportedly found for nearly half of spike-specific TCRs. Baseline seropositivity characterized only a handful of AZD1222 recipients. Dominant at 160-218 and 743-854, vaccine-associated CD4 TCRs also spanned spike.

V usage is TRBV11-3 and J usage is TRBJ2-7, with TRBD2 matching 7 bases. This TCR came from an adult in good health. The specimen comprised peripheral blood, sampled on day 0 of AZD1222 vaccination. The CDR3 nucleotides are TGTGCCAGCAGCCTGCGGTCTAGCGGTAGAGACGAGCAGTACTTC. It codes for CASSLRSSGRDEQYF.